This TCR beta chain derives from a study of CD8 T cells in ankylosing spondylitis. Study-wide findings and caveats: About 8 highly homologous variants made up a TCR beta motif, and this motif appeared characteristic of ankylosing spondylitis blood. Certain motif variants had earlier been reported in reactive arthritis synovial fluid and blood.

TCRdb itself ran the 5' RACE reads through MiXCR, one entry per CDR3 protein. The data show around 250,000 distinct CDR3 sequences, around 10% seen once. Trimming shortened V by 1 base and J by 2 bases, and 14 bases separated the two germline ends. Germline lookup yields CDR1 MDHEN and CDR2 SYDVKM. This CDR3 spans 16 amino acids. This clonotype was detected many times. Antigen: not known. The V gene is TRBV28, the J gene TRBJ1-1; D perhaps matches TRBD1 (5 bases). The sequence derives from a male donor with ankylosing spondylitis or in good health (not recorded which). Sequences were obtained from blood, either unsorted or a sorted T cell fraction (not recorded which). CDR3 nucleotides: TGTGCCAGCAGTTTATTACGGGGGGGAAGAAACACTGAAGCTTTCTTT. Translated: CASSLLRGGRNTEAFF.